This TCR beta chain was identified in a study of CD4+ T cells in melanoma. General observations from the study: A reported correlation linked neoantigen-specific CD4+ T cells to CD8+, macrophage and B cell function. Neoantigen-specific CD4+ T cells in melanoma reportedly had diverse differentiation states.

From germline, CDR1 is KGHSH and CDR2 LQKENI. J gave up 5 bases and V 3 bases, and 4 bases lay outside the gene matches. The CDR3 spans 15 residues. Of note for this clone: Its antigen is not known.

Sequencing used immunoSEQ multiplex PCR; TCRdb keeps in-frame clones, though not all of them. Here the sample spans about 15,000 clones, approximately 80% being singletons. This sequence originates from a human donor with melanoma. Specimen: cells from a culture (not recorded whether cultured in vitro). The genes are TRBV18 and TRBJ2-2; 9 bases align to TRBD1. Written as DNA, the CDR3 is TGTGCCAGCTCACCCTACAGGGGGCAAACCGGGGAGCTGTTTTTT. Protein: CASSPYRGQTGELFF.